The rows below give T cell receptor beta chains drawn from one sample of a study of cytomegalovirus exposure and HLA in healthy donors. Only in-frame clones appear in the TCRdb table, and some are missing; sequencing was by immunoSEQ multiplex PCR. Of 220,000 or so clones in the sample, over 80% were seen once. The sample comprised PBMCs. All receptors derive from a woman between 18 and 30 years old in good health and CMV-seronegative. Both conserved end residues are part of each CDR3. A D gene is named only where the DNA matches it firmly. Size values are once, few and many counts, or a class for expanded clones, and some rows have none.

j_gene,v_gene,abundance,d_gene,CDR3nt,CDR3aa
TRBJ2-6,TRBV9,NA,NA,TGTGCCAGCAGCGTAGAACTCCGAACAGGCGTCCTGACTTTC,CASSVELRTGVLTF
TRBJ1-5,TRBV16,NA,NA,TGTGCCAGCAGCCAATCGGGAAGGGGTAATCAGCCCCAGCATTTT,CASSQSGRGNQPQHF
TRBJ2-1,TRBV7-2,NA,TRBD2,TGTGCCAGCAGCTTAGCGATGACTAGCGGGACTAATGAGCAGTTCTTC,CASSLAMTSGTNEQFF
TRBJ2-3,TRBV29-1,NA,NA,TGCAGCGTAGAGAGAGAGCGCACAGATACGCAGTATTTT,CSVERERTDTQYF
TRBJ2-1,TRBV5-4,NA,TRBD2,TGTGCCAGCAAACTAGCGGGAGGGGGGGTGTACAATGAGCAGTTCTTC,CASKLAGGGVYNEQFF
TRBJ2-5,TRBV4-2,NA,NA,TGTGCCAGCAGTCCGTCTCAAGAGACCCAGTACTTC,CASSPSQETQYF
TRBJ2-3,TRBV5-4,few,NA,TGTGCCAGCAGGCCGGACTACATGGATACGCAGTATTTT,CASRPDYMDTQYF
TRBJ1-6,TRBV10-3,NA,NA,TGTGCCATCAGTGAGTTAGGGGCGACAAGTTCACCCCTCCACTTT,CAISELGATSSPLHF
TRBJ2-2,TRBV6-4,many,NA,TGTGCCAGCAGTGCTCTCGAGGGGAACACCGGGGAGCTGTTTTTT,CASSALEGNTGELFF
TRBJ2-7,TRBV27,NA,TRBD1,TGTGCCAGCAGTCCCGGCACGGGACAGGGTGGATACGAGCAGTACTTC,CASSPGTGQGGYEQYF
TRBJ1-2,TRBV5-4,NA,NA,TGTGCCAGCAGCCATTACAACCGGGGGAACTATGGCTACACCTTC,CASSHYNRGNYGYTF
TRBJ2-2,TRBV7-9,NA,TRBD2,TGTGCCAGCAGTCTTAGCGGGAAGGGCGGGGAGCTGTTTTTT,CASSLSGKGGELFF
TRBJ1-2,TRBV28,NA,TRBD1,TGTGCTACTTCGGACAGGGTTAGTGGCTACACCTTC,CATSDRVSGYTF
TRBJ2-5,TRBV18,NA,NA,TGTGCCAGCTCACCATGGGACTTGGGAGAGACCCAGTACTTC,CASSPWDLGETQYF
TRBJ2-7,TRBV30,NA,TRBD1,TGTGCCTGGAGCGTTGGGACAGGGGGCCGCGAGCAGTACTTC,CAWSVGTGGREQYF
TRBJ1-1,TRBV19,NA,NA,TGTGCCAGTACCGGTCGGGGGGCCGCTGAAGCTTTCTTT,CASTGRGAAEAFF
TRBJ2-7,TRBV6-5,NA,NA,TGTGCCAGCAGTTACTCGGCAGCGGTCGCTTTCGAGCAGTACTTC,CASSYSAAVAFEQYF
TRBJ2-7,TRBV4-2,few,TRBD2,TGTGCCAGCAGCCAAGAGCCTAGCGGGAGCTACGAGCAGTACTTC,CASSQEPSGSYEQYF
TRBJ2-1,TRBV12-5,NA,TRBD2,TGTGCTAGCGGACAACTTAGCGGGAGGTCCTACAATGAGCAGTTCTTC,CASGQLSGRSYNEQFF
TRBJ2-5,TRBV11-2,NA,NA,TGTGCCAGCAGGGCGGCAGGGCGACAGACCCAGTACTTC,CASRAAGRQTQYF
TRBJ1-5,TRBV7-2,few,NA,TGTGCCAGCAGCTCTACAGGTCAGCCCCAGCATTTT,CASSSTGQPQHF
TRBJ1-1,TRBV30,NA,NA,TGTGCCTGGAGTAATCGGGACATGGGGGTCACTGAAGCTTTCTTT,CAWSNRDMGVTEAFF
TRBJ1-1,TRBV10-3,NA,TRBD1,TGTGCCATCAGTGAGTCGTGGGACAGGGGGGCTTTCTTT,CAISESWDRGAFF
TRBJ1-1,TRBV30,NA,TRBD1,TGTGCCTGGAGAGACAGGGGACCATACACTGAAGCTTTCTTT,CAWRDRGPYTEAFF
TRBJ1-2,TRBV28,NA,NA,TGTGCCAGCAGAGGGACAAGTAGCTCGGGAGGCTACACCTTC,CASRGTSSSGGYTF
TRBJ1-2,TRBV5-1,NA,TRBD1,TGCGCCAGCAGCTTCCAGGGGGCGCTTGTTAACTATGGCTACACCTTC,CASSFQGALVNYGYTF
TRBJ1-2,TRBV2,NA,TRBD1,TGTGCCAGCAGTACTCGAACCGGGACAGGGGACGACAACTATGGCTACACCTTC,CASSTRTGTGDDNYGYTF
TRBJ1-2,TRBV28,NA,NA,TGTGCCATGCGGGCAGATCCCGCGGGTGGCTACACCTTC,CAMRADPAGGYTF
TRBJ1-3,TRBV6-1,NA,NA,TGTGCCAGCAGTGTCGGGTTTTCTGGAAACACCATATATTTT,CASSVGFSGNTIYF
TRBJ2-5,TRBV7-9,NA,TRBD2,TGTGCCAGCAGCAAACTAGCGGGAGAAGCGCCTGGGCAGACCCAGTACTTC,CASSKLAGEAPGQTQYF
TRBJ1-5,TRBV6-1,NA,TRBD1,TGTGCCAGCACTATGGACAGGGTGGGCAATCAGCCCCAGCATTTT,CASTMDRVGNQPQHF
TRBJ2-3,TRBV6-4,NA,NA,TGTGCCAGCAGCGGAGGCACAGATACGCAGTATTTT,CASSGGTDTQYF
TRBJ2-3,TRBV4-1,once,NA,TGCGCCAGCAGCCAAGAAGTCGACTTGAGCACAGATACGCAGTATTTT,CASSQEVDLSTDTQYF
TRBJ2-2,TRBV7-9,NA,TRBD2,TGTGCCAGCAGCTTAACGGGACTAGCGACCACCGGGGAGCTGTTTTTT,CASSLTGLATTGELFF